Following are 27 T cell receptor beta chains from one sample sequenced in a study of vaccination and CD4 T cells after COVID-19. Sequencing of the DNA from cultured CD4+ T cells was carried out with the Oncomine TCR Beta short-read assay. Each CDR3 protein is one row after TCRdb ran MiXCR on the PCR reads. The repertoire holds tens of thousands of distinct CDR3 sequences, with 60% to 80% as singletons. Antigens of these TCRs are unknown. The sample's treatment: 10-day PBMC culture with coronavirus spike peptide pools or control peptides (ViraFEST assay). Material: CD4+ T cells from blood, cultured in vitro, obtained after SARS-CoV-2 vaccination. These receptors all stem from a human donor who received a COVID-19 vaccine.

This chain links TRBV21-1 with TRBJ1-1; the table's D call TRBD1 went unverified against the DNA. TRBV21-1 is a pseudogene segment. This CDR3 contains 15 residues. In DNA form, the CDR3 reads TGTGCCAGCAGCATCCCAGAACAGGGCTGCGCTGAAGCTTTCTTT. This translates into CASSIPEQGCAEAFF.

This chain joins TRBV28 and TRBJ1-6, with D hard to call. The germline CDR1 and CDR2 sequences are MDHEN and SYDVKM. The V and J ends lost 5 bases and 5 bases respectively, with 10 bases between them. The CDR3 is 14 amino acids. CDR3 bases: TGTGCCAGCAGTCCTACGGGAGATAATTCACCCCTCCACTTT. It yields the protein CASSPTGDNSPLHF.

V and J are TRBV19 and TRBJ1-5, with a tentative D call TRBD1 (5 bases). V gave up 3 bases and J gave up 2 bases, with 14 bases separating them. CDR3 length: 16 amino acids. The germline gives CDR1 LNHDA, CDR2 SQIVND (reference sequence). For the CDR3, the DNA is TGTGCCAGTAGTATGAGAGGGGATTCTGGCAATCAGCCCCAGCATTTT. It encodes CASSMRGDSGNQPQHF. The variable domain in full, with the rest retrieved from reference TRBV19 and TRBJ1-5, is DGGITQSPKYLFRKEGQNVTLSCEQNLNHDAMYWYRQDPGQGLRLIYYSQIVNDFQKGDIAEGYSVSREKKESFPLTVTSAQKNPTAFYLCASSMRGDSGNQPQHFGDGTRLSIL.

The rearrangement links TRBV7-9 to TRBJ2-3; no firm D call. The ends were cut back, 5 bases at V and 4 bases at J, with 4 bases in the middle. CDR3 size: 11 residues. CDR1 and CDR2 from the germline V gene are SEHNR and FQNEAQ (reference sequence). CDR3 residues: CASSAADTQYF. The CDR3 nucleotides are TGTGCCAGCAGCGCCGCAGATACGCAGTATTTT.

A few counts support this clonotype. The chain joins TRBV7-9 to TRBJ2-3; the D is unclear. The V end was cut by 3 bases, the J end by 4 bases, with 8 bases between. Germline lookup yields CDR1 SEHNR and CDR2 FQNEAQ (reference sequence). This CDR3 has 13 amino acids. CDR3 sequence: CASSLSRADTQYF. CDR3 bases: TGTGCCAGCAGCTTGAGTCGGGCAGATACGCAGTATTTT.

This clonotype was counted a few times. The chain couples TRBV7-8 to TRBJ2-7; 7 bases match TRBD1. The germline V gene encodes CDR1 SGHVS and CDR2 FQNEAQ. The CDR3 extends over 15 amino acids. J lost 2 bases, V lost 4 bases, and 8 bases had no gene match. The CDR3, as DNA: TGTGCCAGCAGCTCCCGGACAGGACCCACCTACGAGCAGTACTTC. Protein: CASSSRTGPTYEQYF.

The genes are TRBV6-6 and TRBJ1-3; D gene ambiguous. This CDR3 spans 15 amino acids. Germline lookup yields CDR1 MNHNY and CDR2 SVGAGI (reference sequence). V was shortened by 0 bases and J by 1 base, with 7 bases between the two germline ends. The CDR3 spells CASSYSRESGNTIYF. The CDR3 DNA sequence: TGTGCCAGCAGTTACTCCAGAGAATCTGGAAACACCATATATTTT.

The chain is built from TRBV20-1 and TRBJ1-3; D uncertain. CDR1 is DFQATT and CDR2 is SNEGSKA in the germline V gene (reference sequence). The CDR3 has 15 residues. V lost 0 bases and J 0 bases, leaving 9 bases between the germline ends. Here the CDR3 reads CSARDRRISGNTIYF. CDR3 in DNA: TGCAGTGCTAGAGATCGGCGAATCTCTGGAAACACCATATATTTT.

This sequence joins TRBV6-2 or TRBV6-3 and TRBJ1-1, with TRBD1 as a possible D gene (6 bases). V lost 6 bases and J 5 bases, leaving 13 bases between the germline ends. The CDR3 contains 13 residues. Per germline, CDR1 MNHEY and CDR2 SVGEGT. The CDR3 bases are TGTGCCAGCAGCCGAAGGGGGGGGACTGAAGCTTTCTTT. Translated, it gives CASSRRGGTEAFF.

V is TRBV6-1 and J is TRBJ2-1; 15 bases line up with TRBD2. CDR3 length: 15 amino acids. J was trimmed by 6 bases and V by 6 bases; bases with no gene match: 3. Germline V gives CDR1 MNHNS, CDR2 SASEGT. The CDR3 sequence: CASSRTSGGANEQFF. CDR3 sequence (DNA): TGTGCCAGCAGCCGGACTAGCGGGGGGGCCAATGAGCAGTTCTTC.

The V and J genes are TRBV19 and TRBJ1-5; no clear D gene. Germline lookup yields CDR1 LNHDA and CDR2 SQIVND (reference sequence). This CDR3 contains 15 residues. The V and J ends lost 3 bases and 1 base respectively, with 10 bases between them. The CDR3 sequence: CASSILGRSNQPQHF. DNA of the CDR3: TGTGCCAGTAGTATTCTGGGCCGGAGCAATCAGCCCCAGCATTTT.

V is TRBV7-2 and J is TRBJ1-2; D is perhaps TRBD1 (6 bases). The CDR3 contains 15 residues. V dropped 4 bases and J dropped 4 bases, with 16 bases sitting between them. From germline, CDR1 is SGHTA and CDR2 FQGNSA. The CDR3 loop reads CASSWPAGGSYGYTF. CDR3 in DNA: TGTGCCAGCAGCTGGCCCGCCGGGGGCTCCTATGGCTACACCTTC. The variable domain in full, with the rest retrieved from reference TRBV7-2 and TRBJ1-2, is GAGVSQSPSNKVTEKGKDVELRCDPISGHTALYWYRQSLGQGLEFLIYFQGNSAPDKSGLPSDRFSAERTGGSVSTLTIQRTQQEDSAVYLCASSWPAGGSYGYTFGSGTRLTVV.

V gene TRBV5-4 combines with J gene TRBJ1-3; D is uncertain. From germline, CDR1 is SGHNT and CDR2 YYREEE (reference sequence). V lost 4 bases to trimming and J lost 4 bases, with 12 bases between them. The CDR3 is 14 residues long. The CDR3 spells CASSADPSGNTIYF. DNA of the CDR3: TGTGCCAGCAGCGCGGACCCGTCGGGAAACACCATATATTTT. Drawing the rest from reference TRBV5-4 and TRBJ1-3, the complete variable domain is ETGVTQSPTHLIKTRGQQVTLRCSSQSGHNTVSWYQQALGQGPQFIFQYYREEENGRGNFPPRFSGLQFPNYSSELNVNALELDDSALYLCASSADPSGNTIYFGEGSWLTVV.

The chain links TRBV27 to TRBJ2-6, with D maybe TRBD1 (6 bases). CDR3 size: 13 residues. Germline V gives CDR1 MNHEY, CDR2 SMNVEV (reference sequence). V was cut by 2 bases and J by 9 bases, with 8 bases left in between. CDR3 DNA: TGTGCCAGCAGTTTAACCAGGGGCAACGTCCTGACTTTC. Translating gives CASSLTRGNVLTF.

The table lists this clonotype with a few counts. J is TRBJ2-3 and V is TRBV7-9, with unresolved D. CDR1 and CDR2 (germline): SEHNR, FQNEAQ (reference sequence). With 5 bases removed from V and 7 bases from J, the gap between germline ends came to 7 bases. The CDR3 covers 11 residues. CDR3 coding DNA: TGTGCCAGCAGCGAGGCTTATACGCAGTATTTT. Residues: CASSEAYTQYF. The full variable domain, in which reference TRBV7-9 and TRBJ2-3 provide the parts outside the CDR3, is DTGVSQNPRHKITKRGQNVTFRCDPISEHNRLYWYRQTLGQGPEFLTYFQNEAQLEKSRLLSDRFSAERPKGSFSTLEIQRTEQGDSAMYLCASSEAYTQYFGPGTRLTVL.

The chain combines TRBV7-8 with TRBJ1-1, with D maybe TRBD1 (5 bases). This CDR3 has 14 amino acids. Germline values: CDR1 SGHVS, CDR2 FQNEAQ. Trimming cost V 3 bases and J 3 bases, with 11 bases left between them. CDR3 DNA: TGTGCCAGCAGCTTCCCCGGGGGGGACACTGAAGCTTTCTTT. This sequence encodes CASSFPGGDTEAFF.

The chain uses TRBV6-5 and TRBJ2-7; no firm D call. CDR1 is MNHEY, CDR2 SVGAGI, per germline. Trimming shortened V by 0 bases and J by 2 bases, and 11 bases separated the two germline ends. The CDR3 runs 15 residues. The DNA of the CDR3 is TGTGCCAGCAGTTACTCAACCCGGAAACCCTACGAGCAGTACTTC. Its translation is CASSYSTRKPYEQYF.

The chain links TRBV4-1 to TRBJ1-3, with D perhaps matching TRBD1 (6 bases). Trimming removed 3 bases at V and 3 bases at J, with 12 bases between. Per the germline V gene, CDR1 is MGHRA and CDR2 is YSYEKL. The CDR3 sequence is 15 residues long. CDR3 nucleotides: TGCGCCAGCAGCCAGGCAGGGGTCATTGGAAACACCATATATTTT. Translated: CASSQAGVIGNTIYF.

The rearrangement uses TRBV7-9 and TRBJ1-1, with D hard to call. V lost 6 bases and J lost 5, with 25 bases in between. This CDR3 is 17 amino acids long. CDR1 is SEHNR and CDR2 is FQNEAQ in the germline V gene (reference sequence). CDR3 DNA: TGTGCCAGCAGTCACCACGCCTTTGGCAGGATACCGACTGAAGCTTTCTTT. It yields the protein CASSHHAFGRIPTEAFF.

The chain joins TRBV10-1 to TRBJ1-2; D gene uncertain. V lost 2 bases to trimming and J lost 4 bases, with 11 bases between them. Germline assignment: CDR1 WNHNN and CDR2 SYGVQD (reference sequence). The CDR3 has 14 residues. The CDR3 loop reads CASSEQASSYGYTF. For the CDR3, the DNA is TGCGCCAGCAGTGAGCAGGCGTCGTCCTATGGCTACACCTTC.

This clonotype was picked up a small number of times. This sequence joins TRBV7-9 and TRBJ2-3; 9 bases are a match to TRBD2. J was trimmed by 3 bases and V by 5 bases; bases with no gene match: 18. This CDR3 is 19 amino acids long. CDR1 is SEHNR and CDR2 is FQNEAQ in the germline V gene (reference sequence). CDR3 region: CASSTRRGGESTATDTQYF. In DNA form, the CDR3 reads TGTGCCAGCAGCACTCGGCGGGGGGGCGAGTCTACAGCAACAGATACGCAGTATTTT.

This chain links TRBV6-1 with TRBJ1-5, with D tentatively TRBD1 (5 bases). Germline assignment: CDR1 MNHNS and CDR2 SASEGT. The CDR3 has 15 amino acids. With 7 bases removed from V and 4 bases from J, the gap between germline ends came to 17 bases. CDR3 coding DNA: TGTGCCAGCACCCACCCGGGGGTCGGGAATCAGCCCCAGCATTTT. It specifies CASTHPGVGNQPQHF.

This rearrangement joins TRBV29-1 to TRBJ2-1; 11 nucleotides align to TRBD2. This CDR3 comprises 14 residues. The junction had 8 bases not matched to a gene; V was cut back by 4 bases and J by 9 bases. Germline CDR1 reads SQVTM; CDR2 reads ANQGSEA. The CDR3 DNA sequence: TGCAGCGTTGGTCTAGCGGGGGGTCTGAGTGAGCAGTTCTTC. Translation gives CSVGLAGGLSEQFF.

This clonotype was detected only once. This chain joins TRBV6-4 and TRBJ2-3; D unclear. The CDR3 covers 13 residues. V shed 0 bases and J shed 4 bases, with 5 bases lying between them. Germline loops: CDR1 MRHNA, CDR2 SNTAGT. For the CDR3, the DNA is TGTGCCAGCAGTGACTCCGCAGCAGATACGCAGTATTTT. Its translation: CASSDSAADTQYF.

The genes are TRBV10-3 and TRBJ1-1; maybe TRBD1 (5 bases). Germline V gives CDR1 ENHRY, CDR2 SYGVKD. The CDR3 contains 13 residues. The V end lost 6 bases, the J end lost 0 bases, and 8 bases lay between the germline ends. CDR3 in amino acids: CAIRGGVNTEAFF. The CDR3 DNA sequence: TGTGCCATCAGAGGAGGGGTGAACACTGAAGCTTTCTTT.

J is TRBJ2-3 and V is TRBV24-1; 8 bases agree with TRBD1. CDR1 and CDR2 (germline): KGHDR, SFDVKD. The junction had 6 bases not matched to a gene; V was cut back by 6 bases and J by 5 bases. The CDR3 loop spans 14 amino acids. The CDR3 coding sequence is TGTGCCACCAGTCAGGGGGCGGCGAAAGATACGCAGTATTTT. Protein: CATSQGAAKDTQYF.

The genes are TRBV20-1 and TRBJ2-5, with 14 bases fitting TRBD2. Germline CDR1 reads DFQATT; CDR2 reads SNEGSKA (reference sequence). The CDR3 covers 15 residues. V gave up 5 bases and J gave up 1 base; unmatched junction bases: 3. CDR3 in amino acids: CSAGLAGGFQETQYF. CDR3 sequence (DNA): TGCAGTGCTGGACTAGCGGGGGGATTCCAAGAGACCCAGTACTTC.